These 4 T cell receptor beta chains were all obtained from the same sample, sequenced in a study of T cell responses to AZD1222 COVID-19 vaccine. Libraries were prepared by immunoSEQ multiplex PCR; TCRdb keeps only in-frame clonotypes and omits some of them. The sample shows tens of thousands of clones, roughly nine tenths of them seen only once. Sequencing was performed on peripheral blood, taken on day 0 of AZD1222 vaccination. The source of these receptors is an adult in good health.

This chain links TRBV5-1 with TRBJ2-7; TRBD1 aligns across 8 bases. The junction had 3 bases not matched to a gene; V was cut back by 2 bases and J by 5 bases. CDR1 and CDR2 from the germline V gene are SGHRS and YFSETQ. CDR3 size: 13 residues. The CDR3 spells CASSLTRGHEQYF. The CDR3 nucleotides read TGCGCCAGCAGCTTAACCAGGGGGCACGAGCAGTACTTC. Based on the CDR3 plus reference TRBV5-1 and TRBJ2-7, the full variable domain is KAGVTQTPRYLIKTRGQQVTLSCSPISGHRSVSWYQQTPGQGLQFLFEYFSETQRNKGNFPGRFSGRQFSNSRSEMNVSTLELGDSALYLCASSLTRGHEQYFGPGTRLTVT.

The chain uses TRBV5-1 and TRBJ1-6, with D possibly TRBD1 on 6 matching bases. Germline-derived CDR1 and CDR2 are SGHRS and YFSETQ. V lost 3 bases, J lost 0 bases, and 19 bases lay in between. The length of the CDR3 is 19 residues. The CDR3 here is CASSSTGSRRSSYNSPLHF. CDR3 DNA: TGCGCCAGCAGCTCTACAGGGTCCAGACGAAGCTCCTATAATTCACCCCTCCACTTT.

The chain carries TRBV6-5 and TRBJ2-1, with D hard to call. Trimming pared 3 bases from V and 6 bases from J, leaving 18 bases between. Germline lookup yields CDR1 MNHEY and CDR2 SVGAGI. This CDR3 comprises 16 residues. The CDR3 DNA reads as TGTGCCAGCAGTTATCACGATGGGGATTCTGGCAATGAGCAGTTCTTC. It specifies CASSYHDGDSGNEQFF.

V and J are TRBV29-1 and TRBJ2-7; tentative D call: TRBD1 (6 bases). Germline assignment: CDR1 SQVTM and CDR2 ANQGSEA. The V gene lost 7 bases and the J gene lost 3 bases, with 16 bases spanning the gap. The CDR3 runs to 13 residues. The DNA of the CDR3 is TGCAGCGGTGGGGACACCAGGTACTACGAGCAGTACTTC. It yields the protein CSGGDTRYYEQYF.